This TCR beta chain was sequenced during a study of monozygotic twins with inflammatory bowel disease. Notes on the study in general: Ultimately, a single strong signal or clonotype associated with IBD was not supported.

Germline loops: CDR1 MNHNS, CDR2 SASEGT. The CDR3 sequence is 15 residues long. Remarks on this clonotype: Its antigen is currently unknown.

The UMIs contained a 6-nucleotide sample barcode. They were added by template switching during cDNA synthesis. cDNA for TCRalpha and TCRbeta was amplified by nested PCRs of roughly 17 then 9 cycles. TCRdb reworked the 5' RACE reads into one entry per CDR3 protein, no DNA. This sample's table has approximately 400,000 distinct CDR3 sequences. This TCR was sampled from a human donor with ulcerative colitis or Crohn's disease, or a healthy co-twin of an affected twin (not recorded which). The sample taken for sequencing was blood. The V gene is TRBV6-1, the J gene TRBJ2-2; TCRdb calls TRBD2, which cannot be checked without DNA. The CDR3 protein is CASSPDGLGTGELFF.